This T cell receptor beta chain is drawn from a study of early T cells in non-severe SARS-CoV-2 infection. Germline CDR1 and CDR2: SGHTA and FQGNSA. With 1 base removed from V and 6 bases from J, the gap between germline ends came to 14 bases. The CDR3 is made up of 15 amino acids. TCRdb called the 5' RACE reads again in MiXCR, with one record for every CDR3 protein. The sample consists of 45,000 to 65,000 distinct CDR3 sequences, around 10% of them appearing once. This clonotype was counted a few times. The chain employs TRBV7-2 and TRBJ2-3; D gene unclear. The specimen sequenced was whole blood. The clonotype was recovered from an adult who was a healthcare worker with PCR-confirmed SARS-CoV-2 infection or an uninfected control (not recorded which). CDR3 residues: CASSLEAIESDTQYF. CDR3 DNA: TGTGCCAGCAGCTTAGAGGCCATTGAATCGGATACGCAGTATTTT. The variable domain in full, with the rest retrieved from reference TRBV7-2 and TRBJ2-3, is GAGVSQSPSNKVTEKGKDVELRCDPISGHTALYWYRQSLGQGLEFLIYFQGNSAPDKSGLPSDRFSAERTGGSVSTLTIQRTQQEDSAVYLCASSLEAIESDTQYFGPGTRLTVL.